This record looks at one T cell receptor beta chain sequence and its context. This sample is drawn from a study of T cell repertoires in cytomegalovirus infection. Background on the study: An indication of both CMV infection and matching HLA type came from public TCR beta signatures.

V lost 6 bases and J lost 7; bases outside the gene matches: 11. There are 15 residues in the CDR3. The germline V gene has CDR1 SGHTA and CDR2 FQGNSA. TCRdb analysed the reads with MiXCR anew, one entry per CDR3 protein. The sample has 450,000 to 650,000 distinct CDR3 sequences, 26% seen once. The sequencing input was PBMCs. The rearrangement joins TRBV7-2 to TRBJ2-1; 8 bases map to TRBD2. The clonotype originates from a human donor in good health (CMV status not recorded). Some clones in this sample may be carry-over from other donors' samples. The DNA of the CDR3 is TGTGCCAGCAGATCACCGGGACTAGGTCAAAATGAGCAGTTCTTC. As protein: CASRSPGLGQNEQFF.